This T cell receptor beta chain was recovered during a study of post-analysis software for immune sequencing data (dated by TCRdb to the mid-2010s). For the study in its entirety: Recorded disease courses included relapsing-remitting, secondary progressive and progressive-relapsing multiple sclerosis, with some patients lacking subtype annotation. The patient repertoires were compared against around 11 previously published healthy control repertoires obtained from donors aged about 6 to 26 years. A subset of samples was prepared in parallel using single-end sample barcoding, then pooled and co-amplified after Illumina adapter ligation. Study-wide findings and limitations: When samples were clustered directly using the F measure, samples prepared in the same batch co-clustered strongly, which prompted a batch-effect correction. The multiple sclerosis patient group was slightly younger than the control group. Multiple sclerosis patients had significantly lower normalized Chao1 diversity than controls, a result that suggests substantial peripheral T-cell clonal expansion. Four or five TRBV segments, including TRBV5-6, TRBV5-1 and TRBV20-1, were significantly more frequent in patients than controls.

There are 18 amino acids in the CDR3, from cysteine to phenylalanine inclusive. Kept here is only the CDR3 DNA, which spans 54 bases and is read in frame from base 1. CDR1 is given as SNHLY and CDR2 as FYNNEI, both from the germline V gene. To demonstrate the VDJtools post-analysis software, TCR beta repertoires were profiled from the peripheral blood of 13 young patients with multiple sclerosis. The multiple sclerosis patients were children and adolescents ranging in age from roughly 6 to 15 years. Library creation used PCR. This sample was sequenced with an Illumina HiSeq 2500. To reduce PCR and sequencing biases, unique molecular identifiers were incorporated into the TCR beta cDNA libraries. Roughly 500,000 cDNA molecules were obtained for every 1 to 10 million input T cells, so each molecule roughly corresponded to one T cell. The same protocol used for the earlier healthy control dataset was applied to prepare and sequence the patient libraries. Within a given batch, samples were prepared together, multiplexed and sequenced on the same HiSeq lane. The paper's data handling went like this. MIGEC handled the raw barcoded reads, throwing out single-read molecular identifier groups before consensus assembly and CDR3 extraction. VDJtools was used for post-analysis of the clonotype tables, with diversity normalized by down-sampling every dataset to the smallest sample size. Repertoire overlap clustering matched CDR3 amino acid but not nucleotide sequences to correct batch-related cross-sample contamination. TCRdb reprocessed the public reads (quality trimming at Q25 with fastp, clone calling with MiXCR) and kept in-frame beta chains. Rows matching on CDR3 protein sequence are summarized as one entry with the most common DNA and genes. Clone size and V and J calls follow TCRdb, not the original study. The sample has hundreds of thousands of distinct CDR3 sequences on record, approximately 59% of them singletons. The top ten hold around 11% of the sample.

This clonotype turned up a few times. There is no known antigen for this receptor. Base qualities were left out, and no much larger clone turns up one base away. Sequences were obtained from blood. This TCR was sampled from a girl aged 2-10 years with multiple sclerosis. This chain joins TRBV2 to TRBJ2-5, and 7 junctional nucleotides match TRBD1. With the DNA end fitting TRBJ2-7 better, the J assignment may be wrong. The nucleotide sequence reads as follows: TGTGCCAGCAGTTTCAACCGGGGACAGTCGCCCCTTCCCTACGAGCAGTACTTC. The resulting protein is CASSFNRGQSPLPYEQYF.